These T cell receptor beta chains were read from a single sample in a study of T cell responses to AZD1222 COVID-19 vaccine. TCRdb keeps only in-frame clones here, not all; method: immunoSEQ multiplex PCR. The sample has about 190,000 clones, around 94% seen once; the top ten hold less than 1.5%. The sample here was peripheral blood, taken on day 0 of AZD1222 vaccination. All receptors derive from an adult in good health. Each CDR3 is given with its conserved first and last residue. D genes are given only for firm matches. Size is stated for part of the rows, as once, few or many counts, or as a class when the clone is expanded.

NA,12,NA,TRBV27,TRBJ1-5,CASRFLNQPQHF,TGTGCCAGCAGATTCCTGAATCAGCCCCAGCATTTT
NA,17,NA,TRBV3-1/TRBV3-2,TRBJ1-4,CASSQVGTSVGNEKLFF,TGTGCCAGCAGCCAAGTGGGGACATCAGTCGGTAATGAAAAACTGTTTTTT
NA,12,TRBD2,TRBV6-6,TRBJ2-3,CASSPRGLVKYF,TGTGCCAGCAGCCCCCGAGGACTAGTCAAGTATTTT
NA,13,NA,TRBV12-3/TRBV12-4,TRBJ1-1,CASSFGWGEEAFF,TGTGCCAGCAGTTTCGGGTGGGGGGAGGAAGCTTTCTTT
NA,17,NA,TRBV12-5,TRBJ1-1,CASGLVTSPRMNTEAFF,TGTGCTAGTGGTTTGGTGACCAGCCCCCGCATGAACACTGAAGCTTTCTTT
NA,15,NA,TRBV10-3,TRBJ1-5,CAISESRGGNQPQHF,TGTGCCATCAGTGAGTCGAGAGGAGGCAATCAGCCCCAGCATTTT
NA,15,TRBD2,TRBV7-2,TRBJ2-1,CASSPPQRGGTEQFF,TGTGCCAGCAGCCCCCCCCAGCGGGGGGGCACTGAGCAGTTCTTC
NA,16,TRBD1,TRBV19,TRBJ2-7,CASSFLFGTGPYEQYF,TGTGCCAGTAGTTTTTTGTTCGGGACAGGGCCCTACGAGCAGTACTTC
NA,15,NA,TRBV11-3,TRBJ2-2,CASSLGGTNTGELFF,TGTGCCAGCAGCTTAGGGGGAACGAACACCGGGGAGCTGTTTTTT
NA,12,TRBD2,TRBV2,TRBJ2-7,CASSEGGGGRVF,TGTGCCAGCAGTGAAGGTGGCGGGGGTAGAGTCTTC
NA,14,TRBD1,TRBV24-1,TRBJ2-3,CATSRTGAADTQYF,TGTGCCACCAGCCGAACAGGGGCGGCAGATACGCAGTATTTT
NA,12,NA,TRBV30,TRBJ1-4,CAWSPGYEKLFF,TGTGCCTGGAGTCCCGGATATGAAAAACTGTTTTTT
NA,17,NA,TRBV12-2,TRBJ2-3,CASRLNRGTGFTDTQYF,TGTGCAAGTCGCTTAAACAGGGGGACCGGGTTCACAGATACGCAGTATTTT
NA,12,NA,TRBV28,TRBJ1-5,CASRWIHQPQHF,TGTGCCAGCAGATGGATCCATCAGCCCCAGCATTTT
NA,15,NA,TRBV10-3,TRBJ1-4,CAISESTQKGEKLFF,TGTGCCATCAGTGAGTCAACACAAAAGGGTGAAAAACTGTTTTTT
NA,15,NA,TRBV3-1/TRBV3-2,TRBJ1-5,CASSHRGGGDQPQHF,TGTGCCAGCAGCCACCGGGGAGGAGGAGATCAGCCCCAGCATTTT
NA,14,TRBD1,TRBV7-2,TRBJ1-2,CASTSGGTGIGYTF,TGTGCCAGCACCTCCGGGGGGACAGGGATTGGCTACACCTTC
NA,15,TRBD2,TRBV2,TRBJ2-5,CASREGTSGQETQYF,TGTGCCAGCAGAGAGGGGACTAGCGGCCAAGAGACCCAGTACTTC
NA,15,NA,TRBV6-4,TRBJ1-1,CASSDEPGPWTEAFF,TGTGCCAGCAGTGACGAACCGGGGCCCTGGACTGAAGCTTTCTTT
NA,18,NA,TRBV27,TRBJ1-1,CASSPDPRYQPYIHQAFF,TGTGCCAGCAGCCCCGATCCGCGTTATCAGCCTTATATCCATCAAGCTTTCTTT
NA,16,TRBD1,TRBV18,TRBJ2-4,CASSPPKGTALGIQYF,TGTGCCAGCTCACCACCGAAAGGGACAGCCCTCGGCATTCAGTACTTC
once,14,NA,TRBV3-1/TRBV3-2,TRBJ1-1,CASSQSGGYTEAFF,TGTGCCAGCAGCCAATCCGGGGGATACACTGAAGCTTTCTTT
NA,18,TRBD2,TRBV5-5,TRBJ2-5,CASSQTARAGGPGETQYF,TGTGCCAGCAGCCAGACCGCTAGGGCGGGGGGGCCTGGGGAGACCCAGTACTTC
NA,14,NA,TRBV24-1,TRBJ1-1,CATSRDGVYTEAFF,TGTGCCACCAGTCGGGACGGGGTATACACTGAAGCTTTCTTT